This entry features one T cell receptor (beta chain) sequence. Sequenced by immunoSEQ multiplex PCR; TCRdb stores in-frame clones only, minus some. The data show around 20,000 clones, around 96% seen once. Genomic DNA came from blood conventional CD4+ T cells gated CD25-low CD127-high. These data come from a study of regulatory and conventional T cells in RAG deficiency. This sample also belongs to another study, concerning regulatory T cells. That source reports: The PCR used 52 TRBV and 13 TRBJ primers.

Sequenced: CD25- CD4+ T cells sorted from blood. This TCR came from a human donor in good health.

The CDR3 sequence: CASSLATTGQYDTEAFF. In DNA form, the CDR3 reads TGCGCCAGCAGCTTGGCCACGACAGGTCAGTATGATACTGAAGCTTTCTTT. The chain joins TRBV5-1 to TRBJ1-1; perhaps TRBD1 as D (6 bases). This CDR3 spans 17 amino acids. Trimming removed 0 bases at V and 5 bases at J, with 20 bases between. The germline V gene has CDR1 SGHRS and CDR2 YFSETQ. The full variable domain, rest sourced from reference TRBV5-1 and TRBJ1-1, is KAGVTQTPRYLIKTRGQQVTLSCSPISGHRSVSWYQQTPGQGLQFLFEYFSETQRNKGNFPGRFSGRQFSNSRSEMNVSTLELGDSALYLCASSLATTGQYDTEAFFGQGTRLTVV.